A selection of T cell receptor beta chains follows, all from one sample in a study of blood T cell repertoires in COVID-19. The table came from immunoSEQ multiplex PCR; TCRdb's copy has only in-frame clones and leaves some out. The table has approximately 80,000 clones, over 65% seen once. The sample consisted of peripheral blood. All receptors come from a man over 45 with active or convalescent COVID-19. CDR3s include the opening cysteine and the closing phenylalanine or tryptophan. D genes are given only for firm matches. Clone size is given for some rows only: seen once, a few or many times, or a class if the clone is expanded.

>-|TRBV12-3/TRBV12-4|12|-|TRBJ2-7
TGTGCCAGCAGCGGGTACTCCTACGAGCAGTACTTC
CASSGYSYEQYF
>once|TRBV7-2|15|-|TRBJ2-6
TGTGCCGAACGGGAGTGGAGCTCTGGGGCCAACGTCCTGACTTTC
CAEREWSSGANVLTF
>-|TRBV7-9|15|-|TRBJ1-3
TGTGCCAGCAGCCGCCAACAGGGTTATCGAGACACCATATATTTT
CASSRQQGYRDTIYF
>few|TRBV7-2|14|-|TRBJ2-3
TGTGCCAGCAGCTTGGGGGCTGGGGTGGATACGCAGTATTTT
CASSLGAGVDTQYF
>-|TRBV15|16|TRBD2|TRBJ2-7
TGTGCCACCAGCAGAAGCTTGGGGGGGTATCTCTACGAGCAGTACTTC
CATSRSLGGYLYEQYF
>once|TRBV6-2/TRBV6-3|16|TRBD1|TRBJ1-6
TGTGCCAGCAGTCCGTCGTTGGACAGGGGAAGAGCGCCCCTCCACTTT
CASSPSLDRGRAPLHF
>-|TRBV19|13|-|TRBJ2-2
TGTGCCAGTAGACCTAACGGGGTCGGGGAGCTGTTTTTT
CASRPNGVGELFF
>-|TRBV7-9|15|TRBD1|TRBJ1-1
TGTGCCAGCAGCTCAACAGGGGCAATGAACACTGAAGCTTTCTTT
CASSSTGAMNTEAFF
>few|TRBV10-3|13|TRBD2|TRBJ2-3
TGTGCCATCAGTGAGTCACTCGGGGGGGCCTCGTATTTT
CAISESLGGASYF
>-|TRBV6-5|14|TRBD1|TRBJ2-7
TGTGCCAGCCAGGGGACAGGGGTGGGCTACGAGCAGTACTTC
CASQGTGVGYEQYF
>-|TRBV7-2|16|TRBD2|TRBJ2-3
TGTGCCAGCAGCACCGGGACTAGCGGGTTTGGAGATACGCAGTATTTT
CASSTGTSGFGDTQYF
>-|TRBV2|16|TRBD1|TRBJ1-4
TGTGCCAGCAGTCCTCAGGGGGCGCGTCCTAATGAAAAACTGTTTTTT
CASSPQGARPNEKLFF
>-|TRBV7-9|15|-|TRBJ1-6
TGTGCCAGCAGCTTACCAGGGGTCATGGATTCACCCCTCCACTTT
CASSLPGVMDSPLHF
>-|TRBV29-1|13|-|TRBJ1-1
TGCAGCGTCGGGAAGGACGGCTACACTGAAGCTTTCTTT
CSVGKDGYTEAFF
>-|TRBV30|14|-|TRBJ1-4
TGTGCCTGGGGCCCGGGGGCAACTAATGAAAAACTGTTTTTT
CAWGPGATNEKLFF
>-|TRBV30|14|-|TRBJ2-7
TGTGCCTGGAGTCCTGGGACATTTTCCTACGAGCAGTACTTC
CAWSPGTFSYEQYF
>-|TRBV4-1|16|-|TRBJ2-7
TGCGCCAGCAGCCTGCGTGGCACAGGGCTCTTGTACGAGCAGTACTTC
CASSLRGTGLLYEQYF
>few|TRBV6-6|15|-|TRBJ1-2
TGTGCCAGCAGTTACGCGGACGGTCGGGGCTATGGCTACACCTTC
CASSYADGRGYGYTF
>-|TRBV3-1/TRBV3-2|14|TRBD2|TRBJ2-1
TGTGCCAGCAAAGCGGGAGACGACTACAATGAGCAGTTCTTC
CASKAGDDYNEQFF
>few|TRBV4-3|16|TRBD1|TRBJ2-7
TGCGCCAGCAGCCTTTGGACAGGGGGAGGCTCCTACGAGCAGTACTTC
CASSLWTGGGSYEQYF
>-|TRBV7-8|15|TRBD2|TRBJ2-2
TGTGCCAGCAGCCCCGGACTAGCGGTAGCCGGGGAGCTGTTTTTT
CASSPGLAVAGELFF
>-|TRBV6-2/TRBV6-3|16|TRBD1|TRBJ1-5
TGTGCCAGCAGTTACAGGGGGCGCCGGGGCAATCAGCCCCAGCATTTT
CASSYRGRRGNQPQHF
>few|TRBV13|15|TRBD1|TRBJ2-2
TGTGCCAGCAGGGGCACAGGGGGCGTCACCGGGGAGCTGTTTTTT
CASRGTGGVTGELFF
>-|TRBV19|15|-|TRBJ2-6
TGTGCCAGTAGCCACCAGGGGTCTGGGGCCAACGTCCTGACTTTC
CASSHQGSGANVLTF
>-|TRBV9|16|-|TRBJ1-3
TGTGCCAGCTTACCTTTCTACAGGGTCTCTGGAAACACCATATATTTT
CASLPFYRVSGNTIYF
>-|TRBV19|14|TRBD1|TRBJ1-3
TGTGCCAGTAGCAAGACAGGGCCCGGAAACACCATATATTTT
CASSKTGPGNTIYF
>-|TRBV19|15|-|TRBJ1-4
TGTGCCAGTACCCCTCAGTCTGCAACTAATGAAAAACTGTTTTTT
CASTPQSATNEKLFF
>-|TRBV14|18|-|TRBJ2-1
TGTGCCAGCAGCCAAGATTGGCGGGGCCAGAGCTCCTACAATGAGCAGTTCTTC
CASSQDWRGQSSYNEQFF
>-|TRBV7-9|15|TRBD1|TRBJ1-4
TGTGCCAGCAGCTTAAGGGCCCAGGGGGGTGAAAAACTGTTTTTT
CASSLRAQGGEKLFF
>once|TRBV9|16|TRBD2|TRBJ2-5
TGTGCCAGCAGCGCGGAGGGAGGGTCCTTTGGCGAGACCCAGTACTTC
CASSAEGGSFGETQYF
>once|TRBV19|14|-|TRBJ2-3
TGTGCCAGTAGTAGACCAATACAGGGTCATACGCAGTATTTT
CASSRPIQGHTQYF